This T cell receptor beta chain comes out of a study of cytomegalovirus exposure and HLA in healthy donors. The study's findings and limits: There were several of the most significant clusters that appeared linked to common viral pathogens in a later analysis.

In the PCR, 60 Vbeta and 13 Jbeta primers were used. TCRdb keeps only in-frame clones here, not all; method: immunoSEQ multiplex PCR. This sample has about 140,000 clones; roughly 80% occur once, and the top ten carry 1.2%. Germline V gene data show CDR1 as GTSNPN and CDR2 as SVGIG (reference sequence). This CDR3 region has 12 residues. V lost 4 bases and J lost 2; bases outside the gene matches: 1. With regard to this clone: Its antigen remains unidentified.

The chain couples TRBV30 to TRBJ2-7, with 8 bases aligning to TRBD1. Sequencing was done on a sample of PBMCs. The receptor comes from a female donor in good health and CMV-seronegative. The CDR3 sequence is CAWMGQAYEQYF. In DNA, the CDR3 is TGTGCCTGGATGGGACAGGCCTACGAGCAGTACTTC.